This T cell receptor (beta chain) emerged from a study of blood T cell repertoires in COVID-19. Measured with immunoSEQ multiplex PCR; TCRdb has only the in-frame clones, and not every one. Of about 120,000 clones in the sample, 85% were seen once. J gave up 6 bases and V 5 bases, and 6 bases lay outside the gene matches. CDR3 length: 13 residues. Germline V gene data show CDR1 as SGHTA and CDR2 as FQGNSA. The receptor's source is a human donor in a cohort sampled during active COVID-19. The material sequenced was peripheral blood. This chain connects TRBV7-2 to TRBJ2-7; 8 positions agree with TRBD1. The CDR3 is CASSLPGQAEQYF. Here the CDR3 DNA reads TGTGCCAGCAGCCTACCGGGACAGGCCGAGCAGTACTTC.